Following are 26 T cell receptor beta chains from one sample sequenced in a study of T cells in Graves' hyperthyroidism and ophthalmopathy. TCR beta CDR3 region amplification was performed from RNA transcripts. The HTBI primer set drove a first-round RT-PCR of the TCR CDR3. TCRdb ran MiXCR on the multiplex PCR reads and lists one entry per CDR3 protein. The sample lists a few hundred thousand distinct CDR3 sequences; approximately 16% were seen once. The sequenced sample consisted of blood. The origin of the receptors is a woman in her 30s with Graves' ophthalmopathy.

This clonotype was recorded at least ten times. The rearrangement uses TRBV2 and TRBJ2-5; tentatively, D is TRBD2 (5 bases). V lost 7 bases and J lost 4, with 10 bases in between. The CDR3 has 12 residues. Germline-derived CDR1 and CDR2 are SNHLY and FYNNEI. The CDR3 DNA sequence: TGTGCCAGCACAACGGGAACAGAGACCCAGTACTTC. This codes for CASTTGTETQYF.

This clonotype was seen repeatedly, ten times or more. V usage is TRBV10-3 and J usage is TRBJ2-7, with TRBD1 matching 9 bases. The V gene end was trimmed by 6 bases and the J gene end by 5 bases; junction bases not matched to a gene: 5. Germline lookup yields CDR1 ENHRY and CDR2 SYGVKD. The CDR3 contains 13 residues. Here the CDR3 reads CAISPGQGHEQYF. CDR3 in DNA: TGTGCCATCAGCCCGGGACAGGGCCACGAGCAGTACTTC.

This clonotype was counted many times. The chain couples TRBV30 to TRBJ2-1; a weak D match, TRBD2 (6 bases). This CDR3 is 13 amino acids long. V was clipped by 1 base and J by 9 bases, with 13 bases between them. Germline CDR1 is GTSNPN and CDR2 is SVGIG (reference sequence). CDR3 nucleotides: TGTGCCTGGAGTGCTGATAGCGGCAGTGAGCAGTTCTTC. Encoded protein: CAWSADSGSEQFF.

This clonotype was counted ten times or more. The chain links TRBV18 to TRBJ2-3, with D hard to call. CDR1 KGHSH and CDR2 LQKENI come from the germline V gene. Trimming left V 1 base short and J 6 bases short, with 8 bases between. The CDR3 has 13 amino acids. The CDR3 is CASSPRQLDTQYF. The CDR3 nucleotides read TGTGCCAGCTCACCACGTCAATTGGATACGCAGTATTTT. Full variable domain (rest looked up from reference TRBV18 and TRBJ2-3): NAGVMQNPRHLVRRRGQEARLRCSPMKGHSHVYWYRQLPEEGLKFMVYLQKENIIDESGMPKERFSAEFPKEGPSILRIQQVVRGDSAAYFCASSPRQLDTQYFGPGTRLTVL.

The rearrangement links TRBV5-1 to TRBJ2-7; tentative D call: TRBD1 (6 bases). Germline CDR1 SGHRS, CDR2 YFSETQ. This CDR3 has 14 amino acids. The V gene lost 4 bases and the J gene lost 5 bases, with 16 bases spanning the gap. CDR3 bases: TGCGCCAGCAGCCCGCTACAGGGATCCCACGAGCAGTACTTC. Translation: CASSPLQGSHEQYF. Full variable domain (rest looked up from reference TRBV5-1 and TRBJ2-7): KAGVTQTPRYLIKTRGQQVTLSCSPISGHRSVSWYQQTPGQGLQFLFEYFSETQRNKGNFPGRFSGRQFSNSRSEMNVSTLELGDSALYLCASSPLQGSHEQYFGPGTRLTVT.

The genes are TRBV6-1 and TRBJ2-3; 12 bases map to TRBD2. Germline loops: CDR1 MNHNS, CDR2 SASEGT. The junction had 6 bases not matched to a gene; V was cut back by 5 bases and J by 0 bases. The CDR3 consists of 17 residues. The CDR3 coding sequence is TGTGCCAGCAGTTATCCGGGACTAGCGGGTAGCACAGATACGCAGTATTTT. It translates to CASSYPGLAGSTDTQYF.

At least ten counts were recorded for this clonotype. This sequence joins TRBV7-9 and TRBJ2-1; 9 positions match TRBD1. J lost 10 bases, V lost 4 bases, and 14 bases had no gene match. Germline V gives CDR1 SEHNR, CDR2 FQNEAQ (reference sequence). The CDR3 is made up of 16 amino acids. CDR3 loop: CASSYYVRDRAREQFF. The CDR3 DNA reads TGTGCCAGCAGCTATTACGTCCGGGACAGGGCAAGAGAGCAGTTCTTC.

The chain links TRBV12-3 or TRBV12-4 to TRBJ1-5; the D gene is possibly TRBD1 (5 bases). V dropped 4 bases and J dropped 2 bases, with 21 bases sitting between them. The CDR3 length is 18 residues. The CDR3 reads CASSSGVARMSRNQPQHF. CDR3 coding DNA: TGTGCCAGCAGTTCGGGGGTAGCCCGTATGAGTCGCAATCAGCCCCAGCATTTT.

This clonotype showed up just a few times. This chain links TRBV7-2 with TRBJ2-7, with 7 bases aligning to TRBD2. With V trimmed by 5 bases and J by 2 bases, 9 bases remained unmatched. Germline V CDR1 and CDR2: SGHTA, FQGNSA. The CDR3 is made up of 15 amino acids. The CDR3 DNA reads TGTGCCAGCAGCACCCGGGGGGTGTTCCCCTACGAGCAGTACTTC. Translation: CASSTRGVFPYEQYF.

This chain connects TRBV11-2 to TRBJ1-1; TRBD1 aligns across 7 bases. The CDR3 extends over 14 amino acids. CDR1 and CDR2 from the germline V gene are SGHAT and FQNNGV. The trim removed 5 bases at V and 2 bases at J, leaving 5 bases unmatched. The CDR3 loop is CASSGRTGNTEAFF. DNA of the CDR3: TGTGCCAGCAGCGGACGGACAGGAAACACTGAAGCTTTCTTT.

Many counts were recorded for this clonotype. The gene calls are TRBV7-9 and TRBJ2-7; 8 nucleotides line up with TRBD1. Unmatched junction bases numbered 11, after V lost 4 bases and J lost 6 bases. CDR1 is SEHNR, CDR2 FQNEAQ, per germline (reference sequence). CDR3 length: 15 amino acids. The CDR3 coding sequence is TGTGCCAGCAGCTGGGACGGACAGGGACTCCGCGAGCAGTACTTC. Its translation: CASSWDGQGLREQYF.

CDR3: CAISESRLAKNIQYF. CDR3 bases: TGTGCCATCAGTGAAAGTCGATTAGCCAAAAACATTCAGTACTTC. The J gene is TRBJ2-4, the V gene TRBV10-3; no clear D gene. CDR1 ENHRY and CDR2 SYGVKD come from the germline V gene. The CDR3 length is 15 residues. V was shortened by 3 bases and J by 0 bases, with 9 bases between the two germline ends.

Concerning this clonotype: A much larger clone lies a single base off, so this may be a read error. The chain uses TRBV27 and TRBJ1-5, with a weak D call TRBD1 (5 bases). CDR1 and CDR2 from the germline V gene are MNHEY and SMNVEV (reference sequence). The CDR3 extends over 14 amino acids. CDR3 sequence: CASSFRGMGQPRHF. CDR3 DNA sequence: TGTGCCAGCAGTTTTAGGGGAATGGGCCAGCCCCGGCATTTT.

The chain has TRBV20-1 and TRBJ2-1; no reliable D call. Looked up from germline, CDR1 is DFQATT and CDR2 is SNEGSKA (reference sequence). The V end was cut by 5 bases, the J end by 6 bases, with 20 bases between. CDR3 size: 15 residues. This CDR3 is CSAPVYARLGNEQFF. The CDR3 DNA follows: TGCAGTGCTCCAGTCTACGCCCGTTTAGGCAATGAGCAGTTCTTC.

This clonotype was seen a handful of times. The chain employs TRBV25-1 and TRBJ1-1; D is ambiguous. This CDR3 comprises 11 residues. The V gene's germline CDR1 is MGHDK and CDR2 SYGVNS. The V gene lost 0 bases and the J gene lost 11 bases, with 7 bases spanning the gap. The chain's CDR3 is CASSEYSGAFF. CDR3 coding DNA: TGTGCCAGCAGTGAATACTCCGGGGCTTTCTTT.

This clonotype was seen at least ten times. The chain uses TRBV7-2 and TRBJ2-7, with 8 positions matching TRBD1. V was clipped by 5 bases and J by 2 bases; unmatched bases: 5. The CDR3 covers 14 residues. Germline V gene lookup returns CDR1 SGHTA and CDR2 FQGNSA. The CDR3 bases are TGTGCCAGCAGCCCTGGGGACAGGCCCTACGAGCAGTACTTC. Residues: CASSPGDRPYEQYF.

As to this clonotype: One base away lies a much larger clone, so this may be a sequencing read error. The chain employs TRBV2 and TRBJ2-7; 8 bases fit TRBD2. Trimming took 7 bases from V and 4 from J; bases not matched to a gene: 12. This CDR3 spans 15 amino acids. The germline V gene has CDR1 SNHLY and CDR2 FYNNEI. The CDR3, as DNA: TGTGCCAGCACGGGAGGAGCGGGAGCTTATTACGAGCAGTACTTC. It is translated as CASTGGAGAYYEQYF. Supplemented by reference TRBV2 and TRBJ2-7, the full variable domain reads EPEVTQTPSHQVTQMGQEVILRCVPISNHLYFYWYRQILGQKVEFLVSFYNNEISEKSEIFDDQFSVERPDGSNFTLKIRSTKLEDSAMYFCASTGGAGAYYEQYFGPGTRLTVT.

V usage is TRBV2 and J usage is TRBJ2-7, with a possible D match to TRBD2 (6 bases). Trimming left V 9 bases short and J 0 bases short, with 21 bases between. Germline V gene sequence: CDR1 SNHLY, CDR2 FYNNEI. The CDR3 is made up of 16 amino acids. The CDR3 sequence: CASLVLSRGSSYEQYF. DNA of the CDR3: TGTGCCAGTTTGGTCCTTTCGCGGGGAAGCTCCTACGAGCAGTACTTC.

The rearrangement uses TRBV5-6 and TRBJ1-1, with 9 bases aligning to TRBD1. Germline V gene sequence: CDR1 SGHDT, CDR2 YYEEEE. With 4 bases clipped from V and 4 bases from J, the junction kept 5 bases outside the gene matches. The CDR3 spans 14 residues. DNA of the CDR3: TGTGCCAGCAGCCACAGGGGGCGCGGCACTGAAGCTTTCTTT. Its translation: CASSHRGRGTEAFF.

This clonotype was detected ten times or more. The chain links TRBV5-1 to TRBJ2-7; 8 nucleotides agree with TRBD1. Per the germline V gene, CDR1 is SGHRS and CDR2 is YFSETQ. The CDR3 covers 14 residues. Germline trimming cut 1 base from V and 6 bases from J; bases unmatched to any gene: 6. The CDR3 DNA sequence: TGCGCCAGCAGCTTGAGGGACAGGACTCGCGAGCAGTACTTC. Translating gives CASSLRDRTREQYF.

There are many counts of this clonotype. The chain is built from TRBV3-1 and TRBJ1-5; D ambiguous. V was cut by 1 base and J by 4 bases, with 8 bases left in between. CDR3 size: 14 residues. Germline V gene sequence: CDR1 LGHDT, CDR2 YNNKEL (reference sequence). DNA for the CDR3: TGTGCCAGCAGCCAAGCAGGAAGAAATCAGCCCCAGCATTTT. It translates to CASSQAGRNQPQHF.

Notes on this clonotype: A junction end diverges from the germline sequence, so it may reflect a read error. The chain uses TRBV5-8 and TRBJ2-3, with TRBD2 matching 7 bases. The CDR3 runs to 16 residues. Germline loops: CDR1 SGHTS, CDR2 YDEGEE. This chain's CDR3 is CASCLGGAGLTDTQYF. The CDR3 region has the DNA TGTGCCAGCTGCTTGGGAGGGGCGGGCTTGACAGATACGCAGTATTTT.

This clonotype was observed many times. The DNA of the CDR3 is TGTGCCAGCAGCACTAGGGACACCTCAGATACGCAGTATTTT. It specifies CASSTRDTSDTQYF. The rearrangement joins TRBV28 to TRBJ2-3; D possibly corresponds to TRBD1 (6 bases). Trimming cost V 6 bases and J 4 bases, with 14 bases left between them. The germline V gene encodes CDR1 MDHEN and CDR2 SYDVKM. The CDR3 covers 14 residues.

This rearrangement joins TRBV30 to TRBJ1-1; D ambiguous. The CDR3 extends over 12 amino acids. CDR1 and CDR2 (germline): GTSNPN, SVGIG (reference sequence). V gave up 0 bases and J gave up 2 bases, with 4 bases separating them. The CDR3 nucleotides read TGTGCCTGGAGTGTGAGTAACACTGAAGCTTTCTTT. Amino acids: CAWSVSNTEAFF.

The table lists this clonotype with many counts. The rearrangement joins TRBV5-1 to TRBJ1-1; the D gene is possibly TRBD1 (6 bases). The germline V gene has CDR1 SGHRS and CDR2 YFSETQ. The CDR3 has 15 amino acids. The germline V and J ends were trimmed by 4 bases and 1 base, with 14 bases remaining between them. DNA for the CDR3: TGCGCCAGCAGCGCACCACAGGGCTGGAACACTGAAGCTTTCTTT. This encodes CASSAPQGWNTEAFF.

In its sample, this clonotype was seen a few times. CDR3 loop: CASSQGYGGNQPQHF. CDR3 bases: TGTGCCAGCAGCCAAGGATATGGGGGCAATCAGCCCCAGCATTTT. V gene TRBV4-2 combines with J gene TRBJ1-5; D not resolved. The germline V and J ends were trimmed by 1 base and 2 bases, with 9 bases remaining between them. Germline-derived CDR1 and CDR2 are LGHNA and YNFKEQ. The CDR3 length is 15 residues.